Presented here are 21 T cell receptor beta chains from one specimen sequenced in a study of regulatory T cells in long-lasting Graves disease. For TCR beta, libraries came from iRepertoire HTBI primers and Arm-PCR of CDR3 regions. Each CDR3 protein is one row after TCRdb ran MiXCR on the multiplex PCR reads. The table shows over 450,000 distinct CDR3 sequences, with 20% to 25% occurring only once. As for time point: persistent/refractory GD, antithyroid drugs over 5 years with positive TRAb. The TCR library was prepared using RNA isolated from PBMCs. The sequences come from peripheral blood mononuclear cells (PBMCs), collected when the disease was refractory, from a patient treated with antithyroid drugs. Receptors were obtained from a female donor with Graves disease.

This clonotype was seen a handful of times. The rearrangement joins TRBV24-1 to TRBJ1-1; D is unresolved. Germline V gene lookup returns CDR1 KGHDR and CDR2 SFDVKD. CDR3 size: 15 residues. The ends were cut back, 4 bases at V and 2 bases at J, with 13 bases in the middle. The CDR3 nucleotides are TGTGCCACCAGTGAATCCGGCCGAGGAAACACTGAAGCTTTCTTT. Its translation: CATSESGRGNTEAFF.

The chain couples TRBV29-1 to TRBJ2-7; weak D call: TRBD1 (6 bases). CDR1 and CDR2 from the germline V gene are SQVTM and ANQGSEA. The ends were cut back, 1 base at V and 0 bases at J, with 16 bases in the middle. The CDR3 spans 16 residues. CDR3 sequence (DNA): TGCAGCGTTGAAGGACCCCGGGCAGGGGCCTCCTACGAGCAGTACTTC. Residues: CSVEGPRAGASYEQYF.

This clonotype was counted between two and nine times. This chain uses TRBV15 with TRBJ2-4, with D perhaps being TRBD1 or TRBD2 (5 bases each). Germline values: CDR1 LNHNV, CDR2 YYDKDF (reference sequence). The CDR3 consists of 14 residues. Trimming left V 9 bases short and J 7 bases short, with 19 bases between. The CDR3 nucleotides are TGTGCCACTCCGACCAGGGAAAGGAGGAACATTCAGTACTTC. Its translation: CATPTRERRNIQYF.

V is TRBV5-1 and J is TRBJ2-5; 8 nucleotides align to TRBD2. The germline CDR1 and CDR2 sequences are SGHRS and YFSETQ. This CDR3 region has 18 residues. V dropped 0 bases and J dropped 2; count of bases not matched to a gene: 12. In DNA, the CDR3 is TGCGCCAGCAGCTTGGTAGGCGGGGGGTCTCCGTCGCAAGAGACCCAGTACTTC. It translates to CASSLVGGGSPSQETQYF.

This chain joins TRBV4-1 and TRBJ2-5; the D gene could be TRBD1 or TRBD2 (6 bases each). Trimming removed 3 bases from V and 4 bases from J, with 15 bases in between. Germline CDR1 MGHRA, CDR2 YSYEKL. This CDR3 is built from 15 residues. CDR3 sequence (DNA): TGCGCCAGCAGCCATCCAGCTGGAGGGGGAGAGACCCAGTACTTC. It is translated as CASSHPAGGGETQYF.

At least ten counts were recorded for this clonotype. The rearrangement uses TRBV6-5 and TRBJ2-5; D gene ambiguous. The CDR3 length is 16 residues. Germline-derived CDR1 and CDR2 are MNHEY and SVGAGI. Between the trimmed V and J ends, which lost 0 bases and 5 bases, there was a span of 16 bases. The CDR3 spells CASSYSRFPLSETQYF. The DNA for the CDR3 is TGTGCCAGCAGTTACTCGAGGTTCCCGCTCTCGGAGACCCAGTACTTC.

This clonotype was counted at least ten times. The rearrangement links TRBV20-1 to TRBJ1-5; D is unclear. The germline CDR1 and CDR2 sequences are DFQATT and SNEGSKA (reference sequence). The germline V and J ends were trimmed by 3 bases and 2 bases, with 20 bases remaining between them. The CDR3 runs 17 residues. CDR3 DNA: TGCAGTGCTAGGAGGTCGGGTATAAGGGTGGGCAATCAGCCCCAGCATTTT. Protein: CSARRSGIRVGNQPQHF.

This clonotype has a count of ten or more. This rearrangement joins TRBV28 to TRBJ1-6; D is perhaps TRBD1 (5 bases). Germline V gene sequence: CDR1 MDHEN, CDR2 SYDVKM. Trimming stripped 1 base from V and 5 bases from J, with 12 bases between. This CDR3 spans 16 amino acids. The CDR3 loop is CASSLSGRGDNSPLHF. Here the CDR3 DNA reads TGTGCCAGCAGTTTATCTGGGCGGGGGGATAATTCACCCCTCCACTTT.

The chain employs TRBV7-3 and TRBJ2-2; D is undetermined. The CDR3 length is 16 residues. Germline lookup yields CDR1 SGHTA and CDR2 FQGTGA. With 0 bases removed from V and 3 bases from J, the gap between germline ends came to 11 bases. The CDR3 spells CASSLTNGLHTGELFF. As DNA, the CDR3 is TGTGCCAGCAGCTTAACGAACGGCTTACACACCGGGGAGCTGTTTTTT.

The chain employs TRBV24-1 and TRBJ1-1, with D perhaps matching TRBD1 (6 bases). Germline V lookup: CDR1 KGHDR, CDR2 SFDVKD. V was pared by 5 bases and J by 4 bases, with 16 bases between. This CDR3 has 15 amino acids. The CDR3 DNA reads TGTGCCACCAGTGTTGGGACCGGAGGGGGCACTGAAGCTTTCTTT. Translated: CATSVGTGGGTEAFF.

The gene calls are TRBV24-1 and TRBJ2-7, with TRBD1 matching 9 bases. Germline-derived CDR1 and CDR2 are KGHDR and SFDVKD. This CDR3 region has 14 residues. V lost 4 bases to trimming and J lost 3 bases; unmatched junction nucleotides: 3. In DNA form, the CDR3 reads TGTGCCACCAGTGAGACGGGACAGGGCTACGAGCAGTACTTC. This encodes CATSETGQGYEQYF.

The chain has TRBV6-2 or TRBV6-3 and TRBJ2-7, with 7 bases fitting TRBD1. This CDR3 contains 14 residues. Germline V gene lookup returns CDR1 MNHEY and CDR2 SVGEGT. Trimming cost V 4 bases and J 1 base; bases outside gene matches: 4. CDR3 coding DNA: TGTGCCAGCAGTTGGGACAGAATATCCTACGAGCAGTACTTC. Its translation: CASSWDRISYEQYF.

A few counts support this clonotype. The chain is built from TRBV7-3 and TRBJ2-7; 11 bases are shared with TRBD2. The trim removed 5 bases at V and 5 bases at J, leaving 11 bases unmatched. CDR3 size: 16 residues. Germline V lookup: CDR1 SGHTA, CDR2 FQGTGA. The CDR3 DNA is TGTGCCAGCAGCCCCCGACTAGCGGGGTGGTCCCACGAGCAGTACTTC. Translated: CASSPRLAGWSHEQYF.

This clonotype was picked up a small number of times. The chain joins TRBV29-1 to TRBJ1-5, with D perhaps TRBD1 (5 bases). Germline lookup yields CDR1 SQVTM and CDR2 ANQGSEA. This CDR3 is built from 13 residues. The V end was cut by 3 bases, the J end by 6 bases, with 12 bases between. This CDR3 reads CSVDLGGGQPQHF. The DNA for the CDR3 is TGCAGCGTTGATCTGGGGGGAGGTCAGCCCCAGCATTTT.

This clonotype showed up many times. V is TRBV6-1 and J is TRBJ1-1; D might be TRBD1 (6 bases). Germline CDR1 is MNHNS and CDR2 is SASEGT. This CDR3 spans 14 amino acids. V was cut by 5 bases and J by 1 base, with 11 bases left in between. CDR3 amino acids: CASSRGQRNTEAFF. The DNA for the CDR3 is TGTGCCAGCAGTCGCGGACAGAGGAACACTGAAGCTTTCTTT.

With regard to this clonotype: A much larger clone sits a single nucleotide away, making a read error possible. CDR3 in DNA: TGTGCCGCCAGTGACCCGACATGGGACAGTTCCACCGGGGAGCTGTTTTTT. This encodes CAASDPTWDSSTGELFF. V usage is TRBV24-1 and J usage is TRBJ2-2; 7 bases fit TRBD1. Germline values: CDR1 KGHDR, CDR2 SFDVKD. This CDR3 region has 17 residues.

There are a few counts of this clonotype. The V and J genes are TRBV11-2 and TRBJ2-4; D is unclear. CDR1 and CDR2 from the germline V gene are SGHAT and FQNNGV. V was trimmed by 2 bases and J by 0 bases, leaving 5 bases between them. The CDR3 consists of 14 residues. This CDR3 reads CASSLMEAKNIQYF. DNA for the CDR3: TGTGCCAGCAGCTTAATGGAAGCCAAAAACATTCAGTACTTC.

This clonotype came up a few times. V gene TRBV20-1 combines with J gene TRBJ2-7; 7 bases fit TRBD2. V shed 0 bases and J 4 bases; nucleotides not matched to a gene: 6. The CDR3 sequence is 14 residues long. Looked up from germline, CDR1 is DFQATT and CDR2 is SNEGSKA (reference sequence). The CDR3 is CSARDTTAGYEQYF. The CDR3 bases are TGCAGTGCTAGAGATACCACAGCGGGGTACGAGCAGTACTTC.

The rearrangement joins TRBV7-2 to TRBJ2-2, with 10 bases identical to TRBD2. The length of the CDR3 is 17 residues. Trimming removed 1 base from V and 3 bases from J; junction bases left unmatched: 5. CDR1 SGHTA and CDR2 FQGNSA come from the germline V gene. The DNA for the CDR3 is TGTGCCAGCAGCTTAGAGGAGCGGGGGGGCGACACCGGGGAGCTGTTTTTT. Encoded protein: CASSLEERGGDTGELFF. The entire variable domain, with the rest obtained from reference TRBV7-2 and TRBJ2-2, is as follows: GAGVSQSPSNKVTEKGKDVELRCDPISGHTALYWYRQSLGQGLEFLIYFQGNSAPDKSGLPSDRFSAERTGGSVSTLTIQRTQQEDSAVYLCASSLEERGGDTGELFFGEGSRLTVL.

This clonotype was seen at least ten times. The genes are TRBV12-3 or TRBV12-4 and TRBJ1-1, with 9 bases matching TRBD1. Trimming cost V 6 bases and J 1 base; bases outside gene matches: 0. This CDR3 has 13 amino acids. This CDR3 reads CASRQGANTEAFF. The CDR3 DNA follows: TGTGCCAGCAGACAGGGGGCGAACACTGAAGCTTTCTTT.

This clonotype showed up just a few times. V usage is TRBV20-1 and J usage is TRBJ1-2, with 11 bases matching TRBD1. Losses at the gene ends were 5 bases for V and 4 bases for J; bases not matched to a gene: 9. CDR3 length: 15 residues. Germline V CDR1 and CDR2: DFQATT, SNEGSKA (reference sequence). The CDR3 region is CSAGSWGTGGYGYTF. The CDR3 DNA is TGCAGTGCTGGTTCATGGGGGACAGGGGGCTATGGCTACACCTTC.